This TCR beta chain was found in a study of neurological immune-mediated disorders. cDNA was made by 5'RACE with 10-nucleotide random UMIs. From 15-18 subjects, every sequencing run obtained over 160 million TCR-beta sequences. TCRdb re-called the 5' RACE reads with MiXCR, one entry per CDR3 protein. The sample has about 76,000 distinct CDR3 sequences; 17% are singletons. This clonotype was counted ten times or more. Serving as healthy controls were blood bank volunteers based in Maryland, USA. CDR3 length: 16 amino acids. Germline lookup yields CDR1 DFQATT and CDR2 SNEGSKA (reference sequence). Trimming shortened V by 8 bases and J by 4 bases, and 27 bases separated the two germline ends.

Sample: PBMCs. The chain joins TRBV20-1 to TRBJ2-7; TRBD1 or TRBD2 may be the D gene (5 bases each). The source is a woman aged 35 to 49 in good health. CDR3 bases: TGCAGTTCTACTAGAGAATCCCCGGGACGGACGTACGAGCAGTACTTC. It translates to CSSTRESPGRTYEQYF.